A selection of T cell receptor beta chains follows, all from one sample in a study of T cell responses to AZD1222 COVID-19 vaccine. Sequenced by immunoSEQ multiplex PCR; TCRdb stores in-frame clones only, minus some. The sample includes 90,000 to 120,000 clones, about 90% of them seen just once. This sample comprised peripheral blood, obtained 28 days after the second AZD1222 dose. These receptors were obtained from an adult who received the AZD1222 COVID-19 vaccine. Both conserved end residues are part of each CDR3. A D gene is named only where the DNA matches it firmly. Clone size is given for some rows only: seen once, a few or many times, or a class if the clone is expanded.

j_call	v_call	clone_size	d_call	cdr3_aa	cdr3_nt
TRBJ2-1	TRBV3-1/TRBV3-2	.	.	CASSQDGADYNEQFF	TGTGCCAGCAGCCAAGATGGGGCGGACTACAATGAGCAGTTCTTC
TRBJ1-4	TRBV27	.	.	CASSFIATNEKLFF	TGTGCCAGCAGTTTCATAGCAACTAATGAAAAACTGTTTTTT
TRBJ2-7	TRBV25-1	once	.	CASSDHRTAYEQYF	TGTGCCAGCAGTGATCACAGAACAGCCTACGAGCAGTACTTC
TRBJ2-7	TRBV5-4	.	.	CASSLGQVVDEQYF	TGTGCCAGCAGCTTGGGTCAGGTGGTCGACGAGCAGTACTTC
TRBJ1-6	TRBV6-5	.	.	CASSYGATPYNSPLHF	TGTGCCAGCAGTTACGGGGCCACCCCCTATAATTCACCCCTCCACTTT
TRBJ2-2	TRBV5-5	.	TRBD1	CASSLPGQSTNTGELFF	TGTGCCAGCAGCTTGCCGGGACAGTCAACGAACACCGGGGAGCTGTTTTTT
TRBJ1-2	TRBV5-6	.	TRBD1	CASSALLDRRPYGYTF	TGTGCCAGCAGCGCACTTTTGGACAGGAGACCTTATGGCTACACCTTC
TRBJ1-6	TRBV7-2	.	.	CASSQNGEGVSSPLHF	TGTGCCAGCAGCCAAAACGGGGAGGGAGTTTCTTCACCCCTCCACTTT
TRBJ1-2	TRBV2	.	TRBD1	CASSGDRGYYGYTF	TGTGCCAGCAGCGGTGACAGGGGCTACTATGGCTACACCTTC
TRBJ1-1	TRBV6-2/TRBV6-3	once	TRBD1	CASSRTGGGTEAFF	TGTGCCAGCAGTAGGACAGGGGGAGGAACTGAAGCTTTCTTT
TRBJ1-2	TRBV7-2	.	.	CASSLVPGEGYTF	TGTGCCAGCAGCTTAGTTCCGGGGGAGGGCTACACCTTC
TRBJ1-3	TRBV4-2	.	.	CASSQENGQRAGNTIYF	TGTGCCAGCAGCCAAGAGAACGGACAGCGAGCCGGAAACACCATATATTTT
TRBJ1-6	TRBV18	.	.	CASSLNSNSPLHF	TGTGCCAGCTCACTTAACTCTAATTCACCCCTCCACTTT
TRBJ2-7	TRBV19	.	TRBD2	CASSNRGGAFSYEQYF	TGTGCCAGTAGCAACCGCGGGGGGGCCTTCTCCTACGAGCAGTACTTC
TRBJ1-2	TRBV30	once	.	CAWSGGQLYGYTF	TGTGCCTGGAGTGGGGGACAACTATATGGCTACACCTTC
TRBJ1-1	TRBV19	.	TRBD1	CASSIRDREVNTEAFF	TGTGCCAGTAGTATCAGGGACAGGGAGGTTAACACTGAAGCTTTCTTT
TRBJ1-5	TRBV5-8	.	.	CASSLDGAQPQHF	TGTGCCAGCAGCTTGGACGGGGCTCAGCCCCAGCATTTT
TRBJ1-1	TRBV12-3/TRBV12-4	.	TRBD1	CASSLGDSNEAFF	TGTGCCAGCAGTTTAGGGGACAGCAATGAAGCTTTCTTT
TRBJ1-2	TRBV18	.	.	CASSPAGTNYGYTF	TGTGCCAGCTCACCAGCAGGGACTAACTATGGCTACACCTTC
TRBJ1-1	TRBV4-2	.	TRBD1	CASSRDSDRNTEAFF	TGTGCCAGCAGCCGGGACAGCGATAGGAACACTGAAGCTTTCTTT